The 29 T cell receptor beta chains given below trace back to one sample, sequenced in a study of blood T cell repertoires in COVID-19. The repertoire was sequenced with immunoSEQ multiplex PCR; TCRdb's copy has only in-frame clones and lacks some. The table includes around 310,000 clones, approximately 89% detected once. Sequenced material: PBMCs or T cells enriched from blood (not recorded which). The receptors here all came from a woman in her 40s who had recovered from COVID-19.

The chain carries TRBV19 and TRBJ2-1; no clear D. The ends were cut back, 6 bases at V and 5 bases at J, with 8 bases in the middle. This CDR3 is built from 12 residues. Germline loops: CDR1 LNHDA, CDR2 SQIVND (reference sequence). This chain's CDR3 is CASRSGDNEQFF. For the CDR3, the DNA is TGTGCCAGTAGGTCAGGTGACAATGAGCAGTTCTTC.

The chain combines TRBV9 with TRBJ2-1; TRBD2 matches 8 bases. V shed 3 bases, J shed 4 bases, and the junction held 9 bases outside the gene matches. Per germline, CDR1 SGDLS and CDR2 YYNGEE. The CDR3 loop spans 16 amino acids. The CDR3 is CASSAGSGGFYNEQFF. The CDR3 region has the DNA TGTGCCAGCAGCGCCGGAAGCGGGGGTTTTTACAATGAGCAGTTCTTC.

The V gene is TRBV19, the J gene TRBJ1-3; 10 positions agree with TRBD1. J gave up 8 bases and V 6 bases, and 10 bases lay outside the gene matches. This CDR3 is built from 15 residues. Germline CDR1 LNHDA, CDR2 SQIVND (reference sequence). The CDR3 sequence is CASRRMGTGEDTIYF. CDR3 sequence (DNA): TGTGCCAGTAGGCGTATGGGGACAGGGGAGGACACCATATATTTT.

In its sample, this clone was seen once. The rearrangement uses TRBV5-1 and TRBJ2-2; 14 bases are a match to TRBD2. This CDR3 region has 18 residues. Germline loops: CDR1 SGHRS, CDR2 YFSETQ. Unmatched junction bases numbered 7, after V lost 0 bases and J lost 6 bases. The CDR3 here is CASSLAGTSGRGPGELFF. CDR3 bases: TGCGCCAGCAGCTTGGCCGGGACTAGCGGGAGAGGACCCGGGGAGCTGTTTTTT.

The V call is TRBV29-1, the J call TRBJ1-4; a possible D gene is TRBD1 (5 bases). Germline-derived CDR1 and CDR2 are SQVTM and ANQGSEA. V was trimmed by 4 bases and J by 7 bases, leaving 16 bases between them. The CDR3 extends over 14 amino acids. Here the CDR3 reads CSVGRGAGGEKLFF. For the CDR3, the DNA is TGCAGCGTTGGGAGGGGCGCCGGGGGTGAAAAACTGTTTTTT.

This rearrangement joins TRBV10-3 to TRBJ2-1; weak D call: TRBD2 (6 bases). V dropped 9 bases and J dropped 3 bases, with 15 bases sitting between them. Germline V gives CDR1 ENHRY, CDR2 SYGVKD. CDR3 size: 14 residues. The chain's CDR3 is CAIAPGLNYNEQFF. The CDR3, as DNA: TGTGCCATTGCTCCGGGACTTAACTACAATGAGCAGTTCTTC.

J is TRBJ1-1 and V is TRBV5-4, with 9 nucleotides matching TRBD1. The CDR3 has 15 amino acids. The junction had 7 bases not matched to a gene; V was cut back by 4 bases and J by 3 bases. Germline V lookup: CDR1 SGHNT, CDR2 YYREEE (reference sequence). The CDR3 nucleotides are TGTGCCAGCAGCCCGGGACAGGGACGACACACTGAAGCTTTCTTT. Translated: CASSPGQGRHTEAFF.

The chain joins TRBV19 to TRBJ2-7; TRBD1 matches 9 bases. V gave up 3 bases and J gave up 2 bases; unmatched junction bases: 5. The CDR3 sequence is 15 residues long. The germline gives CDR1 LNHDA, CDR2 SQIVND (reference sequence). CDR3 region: CASSINTGGAYEQYF. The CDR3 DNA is TGTGCCAGTAGTATTAATACAGGGGGCGCCTACGAGCAGTACTTC.

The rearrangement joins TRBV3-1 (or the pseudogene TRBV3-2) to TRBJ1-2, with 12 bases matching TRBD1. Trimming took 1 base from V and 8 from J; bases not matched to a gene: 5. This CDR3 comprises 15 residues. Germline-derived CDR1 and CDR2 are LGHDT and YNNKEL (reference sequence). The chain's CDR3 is CASSQAGQGARGYTF. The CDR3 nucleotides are TGTGCCAGCAGCCAAGCGGGACAGGGGGCGAGGGGCTACACCTTC.

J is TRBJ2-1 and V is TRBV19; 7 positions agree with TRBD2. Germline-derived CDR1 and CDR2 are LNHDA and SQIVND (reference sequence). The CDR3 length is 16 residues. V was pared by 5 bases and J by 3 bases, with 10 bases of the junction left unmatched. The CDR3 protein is CASSVPGTIFYNEQFF. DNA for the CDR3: TGTGCCAGTAGTGTTCCGGGGACTATCTTCTACAATGAGCAGTTCTTC.

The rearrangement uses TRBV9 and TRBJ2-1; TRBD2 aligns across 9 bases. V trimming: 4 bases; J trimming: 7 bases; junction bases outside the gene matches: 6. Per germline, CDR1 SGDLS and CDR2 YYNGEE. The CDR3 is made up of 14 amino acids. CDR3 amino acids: CASSPGTSINEQFF. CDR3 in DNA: TGTGCCAGCAGCCCCGGGACTAGCATAAATGAGCAGTTCTTC.

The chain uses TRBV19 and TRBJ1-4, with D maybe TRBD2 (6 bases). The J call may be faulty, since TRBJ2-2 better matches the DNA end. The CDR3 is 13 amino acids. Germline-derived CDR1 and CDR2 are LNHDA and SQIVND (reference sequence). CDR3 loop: CATRPGSPEELFF. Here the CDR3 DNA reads TGTGCCACTCGCCCCGGGAGCCCCGAGGAGCTGTTTTTT.

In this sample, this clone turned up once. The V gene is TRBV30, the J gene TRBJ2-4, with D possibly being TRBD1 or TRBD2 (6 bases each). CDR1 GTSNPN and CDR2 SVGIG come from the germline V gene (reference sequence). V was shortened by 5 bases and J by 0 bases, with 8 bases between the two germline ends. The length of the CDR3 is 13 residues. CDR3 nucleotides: TGTGCCTGGGGGGGGCTAGCCAAAAACATTCAGTACTTC. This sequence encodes CAWGGLAKNIQYF.

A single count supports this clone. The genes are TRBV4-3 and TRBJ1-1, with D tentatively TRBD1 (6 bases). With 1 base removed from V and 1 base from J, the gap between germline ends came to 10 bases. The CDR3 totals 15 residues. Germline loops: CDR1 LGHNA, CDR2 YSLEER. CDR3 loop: CASSQGVQGNTEAFF. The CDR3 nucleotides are TGCGCCAGCAGCCAAGGTGTACAGGGGAACACTGAAGCTTTCTTT.

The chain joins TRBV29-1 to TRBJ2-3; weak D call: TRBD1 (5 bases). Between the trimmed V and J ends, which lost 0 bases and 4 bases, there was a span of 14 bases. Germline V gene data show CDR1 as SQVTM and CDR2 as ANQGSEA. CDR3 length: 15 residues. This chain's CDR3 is CSVEEGAGWADTQYF. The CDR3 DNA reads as TGCAGCGTTGAAGAAGGGGCAGGGTGGGCAGATACGCAGTATTTT.

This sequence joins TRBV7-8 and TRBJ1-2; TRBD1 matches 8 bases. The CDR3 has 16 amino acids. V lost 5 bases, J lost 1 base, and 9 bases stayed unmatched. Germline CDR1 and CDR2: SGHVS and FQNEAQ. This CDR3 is CASSPPGRGLNYGYTF. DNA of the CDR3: TGTGCCAGCAGCCCTCCCGGCAGGGGGCTTAACTATGGCTACACCTTC.

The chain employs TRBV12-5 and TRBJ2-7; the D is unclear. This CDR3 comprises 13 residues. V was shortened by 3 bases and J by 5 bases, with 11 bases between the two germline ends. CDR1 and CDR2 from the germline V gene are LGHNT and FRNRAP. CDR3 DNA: TGTGCTAGTGGTTTCGGTGAGCTGGACGAGCAGTACTTC. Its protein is CASGFGELDEQYF.

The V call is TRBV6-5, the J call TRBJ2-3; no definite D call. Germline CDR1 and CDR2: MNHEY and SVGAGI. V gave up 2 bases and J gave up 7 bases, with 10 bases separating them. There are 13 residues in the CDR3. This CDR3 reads CASSYAPGHTQYF. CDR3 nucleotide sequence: TGTGCCAGCAGTTACGCCCCTGGGCATACGCAGTATTTT.

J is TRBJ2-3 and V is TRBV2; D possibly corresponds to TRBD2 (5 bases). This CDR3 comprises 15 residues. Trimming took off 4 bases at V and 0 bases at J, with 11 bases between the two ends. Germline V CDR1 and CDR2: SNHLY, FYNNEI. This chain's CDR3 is CASSVLDLSTDTQYF. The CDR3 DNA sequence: TGTGCCAGCAGTGTTCTGGACTTGAGCACAGATACGCAGTATTTT.

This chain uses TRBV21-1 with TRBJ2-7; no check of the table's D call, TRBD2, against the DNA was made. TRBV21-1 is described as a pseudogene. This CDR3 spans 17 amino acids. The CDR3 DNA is TGTGCCAGCAGCAAAAACACGGCCGCGGGAGGGGGATACGAGCAGTACTTC. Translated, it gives CASSKNTAAGGGYEQYF.

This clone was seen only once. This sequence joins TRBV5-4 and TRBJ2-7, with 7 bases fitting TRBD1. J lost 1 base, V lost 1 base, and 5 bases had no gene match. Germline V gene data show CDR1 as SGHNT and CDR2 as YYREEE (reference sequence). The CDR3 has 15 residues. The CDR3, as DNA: TGTGCCAGCAGCTTGTTTCCAGGGGGTTCCTACGAGCAGTACTTC. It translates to CASSLFPGGSYEQYF.

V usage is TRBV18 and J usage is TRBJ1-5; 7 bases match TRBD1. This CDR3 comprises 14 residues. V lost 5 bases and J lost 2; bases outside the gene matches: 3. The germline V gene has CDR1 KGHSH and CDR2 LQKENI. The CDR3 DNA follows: TGTGCCAGCTCATCCGGGACAGGCAATCAGCCCCAGCATTTT. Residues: CASSSGTGNQPQHF.

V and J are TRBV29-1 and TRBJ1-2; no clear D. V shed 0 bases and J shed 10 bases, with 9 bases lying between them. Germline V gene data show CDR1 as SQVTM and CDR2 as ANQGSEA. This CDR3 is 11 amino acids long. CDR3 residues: CSVEDTASYTF. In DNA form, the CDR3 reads TGCAGCGTTGAAGACACAGCTTCCTACACCTTC.

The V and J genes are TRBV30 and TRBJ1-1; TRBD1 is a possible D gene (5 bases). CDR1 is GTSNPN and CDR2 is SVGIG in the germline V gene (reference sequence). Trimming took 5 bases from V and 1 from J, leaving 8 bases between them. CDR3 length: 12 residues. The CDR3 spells CAWGDRNTEAFF. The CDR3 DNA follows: TGTGCCTGGGGAGACAGGAACACTGAAGCTTTCTTT. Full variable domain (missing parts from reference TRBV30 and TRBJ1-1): SQTIHQWPATLVQPVGSPLSLECTVEGTSNPNLYWYRQAAGRGLQLLFYSVGIGQISSEVPQNLSASRPQDRQFILSSKKLLLSDSGFYLCAWGDRNTEAFFGQGTRLTVV.

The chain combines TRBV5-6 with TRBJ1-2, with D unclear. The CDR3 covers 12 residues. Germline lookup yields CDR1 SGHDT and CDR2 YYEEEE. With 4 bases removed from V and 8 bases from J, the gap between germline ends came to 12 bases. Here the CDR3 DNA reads TGTGCCAGCAGCCCTACTGAATCCGGCTACACCTTC. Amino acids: CASSPTESGYTF.

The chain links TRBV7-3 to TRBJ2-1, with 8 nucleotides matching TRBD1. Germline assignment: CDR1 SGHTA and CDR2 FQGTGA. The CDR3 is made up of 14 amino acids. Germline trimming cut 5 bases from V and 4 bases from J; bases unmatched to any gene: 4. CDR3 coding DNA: TGTGCCAGCAGCCAGGGACAGGAATACAATGAGCAGTTCTTC. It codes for CASSQGQEYNEQFF.

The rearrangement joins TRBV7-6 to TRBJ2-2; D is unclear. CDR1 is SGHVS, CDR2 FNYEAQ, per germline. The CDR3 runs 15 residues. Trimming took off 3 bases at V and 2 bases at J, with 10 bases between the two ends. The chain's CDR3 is CASSLNGFNTGELFF. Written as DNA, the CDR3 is TGTGCCAGCAGCTTGAACGGGTTCAACACCGGGGAGCTGTTTTTT.

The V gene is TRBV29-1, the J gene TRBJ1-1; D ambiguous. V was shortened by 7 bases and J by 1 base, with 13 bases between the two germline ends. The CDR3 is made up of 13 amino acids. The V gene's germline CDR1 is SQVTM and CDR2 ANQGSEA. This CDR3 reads CSAPGRANTEAFF. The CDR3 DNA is TGCAGCGCCCCGGGGAGGGCGAACACTGAAGCTTTCTTT.

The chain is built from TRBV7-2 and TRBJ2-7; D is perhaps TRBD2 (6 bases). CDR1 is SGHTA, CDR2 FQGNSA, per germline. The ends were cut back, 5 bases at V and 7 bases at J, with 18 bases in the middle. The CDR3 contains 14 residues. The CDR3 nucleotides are TGTGCCAGCAGCCCCCAGAATGGAGGGGAGGAGCAGTACTTC. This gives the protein CASSPQNGGEEQYF. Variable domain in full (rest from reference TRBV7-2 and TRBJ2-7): GAGVSQSPSNKVTEKGKDVELRCDPISGHTALYWYRQSLGQGLEFLIYFQGNSAPDKSGLPSDRFSAERTGGSVSTLTIQRTQQEDSAVYLCASSPQNGGEEQYFGPGTRLTVT.